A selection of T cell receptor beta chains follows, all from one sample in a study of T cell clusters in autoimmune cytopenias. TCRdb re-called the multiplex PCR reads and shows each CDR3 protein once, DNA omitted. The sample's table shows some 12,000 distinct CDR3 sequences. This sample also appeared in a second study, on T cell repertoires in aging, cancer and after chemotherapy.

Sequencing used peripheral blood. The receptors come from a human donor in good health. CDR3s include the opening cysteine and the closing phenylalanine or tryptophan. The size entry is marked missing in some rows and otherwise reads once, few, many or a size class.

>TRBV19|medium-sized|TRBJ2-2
CASSTINTGELFF
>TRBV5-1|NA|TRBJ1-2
CASSLNTGYGYTF
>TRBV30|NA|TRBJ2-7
CAGTVSYEQYF
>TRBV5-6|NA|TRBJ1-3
CASSLGQGYGNTIYF
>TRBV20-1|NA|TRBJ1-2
CSTGRGEGARFYGYTF
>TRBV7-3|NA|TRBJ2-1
CASSLRGLPLREQFF
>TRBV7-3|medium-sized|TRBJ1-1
CASSPTGTLNTEAFF
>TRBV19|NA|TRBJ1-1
CASTWTGNTEAFF
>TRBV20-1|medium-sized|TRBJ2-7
CSARDGLFEAYEQYF
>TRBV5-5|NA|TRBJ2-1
CASSLTLGSYNEQFF
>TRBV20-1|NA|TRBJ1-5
CSARGRLGGGNQPQHF
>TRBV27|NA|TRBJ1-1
CASSLYRGQGVKDTEAFF
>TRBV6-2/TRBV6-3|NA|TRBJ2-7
CASSQLYEQYF
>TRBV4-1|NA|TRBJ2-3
CASGRGGRGTDTQYF
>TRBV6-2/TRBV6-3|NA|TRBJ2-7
CASSTGLGYEQYF
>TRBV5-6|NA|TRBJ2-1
CASSPGTPYNEQFF
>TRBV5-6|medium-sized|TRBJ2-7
CASSPGLSYEQYF
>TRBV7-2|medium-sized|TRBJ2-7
CASSLTSGGYEQYF
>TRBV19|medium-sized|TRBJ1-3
CASSGTGTYSGNTIYF
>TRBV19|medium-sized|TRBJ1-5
CASSPTVGSNQPQHF
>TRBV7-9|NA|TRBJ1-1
CASSTTYGGEAFF
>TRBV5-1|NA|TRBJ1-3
CASSLTGGSSGNTIYF
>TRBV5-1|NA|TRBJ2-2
CASSSENTGELFF
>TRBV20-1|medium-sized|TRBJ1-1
CSANKRGTAEAFF
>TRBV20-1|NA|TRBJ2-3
CSAREDLAYFTDTQYF
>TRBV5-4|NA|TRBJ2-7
CASSQGTAYEQYF
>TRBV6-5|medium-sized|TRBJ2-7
CASTTGTGAYEQYF
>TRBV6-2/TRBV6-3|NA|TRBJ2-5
CASTLGAYQETQYF